This record covers a single T cell receptor beta chain. Profiled with immunoSEQ multiplex PCR; TCRdb holds only in-frame clones, not every one. The repertoire consists of 40,000 or so clones, with 85% to 90% occurring once and the leading ten covering about 1.2%. This record comes from a study of T cell changes during pregnancy in multiple sclerosis. Per germline, CDR1 MNHNY and CDR2 SVGAGI (reference sequence). The trim removed 0 bases at V and 6 bases at J, leaving 4 bases unmatched. The CDR3 loop spans 14 amino acids. The V call is TRBV6-6, the J call TRBJ1-2; 7 bases line up with TRBD1. This TCR came from a female donor with multiple sclerosis, enrolled in a pregnancy study. The source was CD4+ T cells from peripheral blood mononuclear cells, collected in the first trimester of pregnancy. The CDR3 DNA reads as TGTGCCAGCAGTTACTCACAGGGGACTCATGGCTACACCTTC. Translation gives CASSYSQGTHGYTF.